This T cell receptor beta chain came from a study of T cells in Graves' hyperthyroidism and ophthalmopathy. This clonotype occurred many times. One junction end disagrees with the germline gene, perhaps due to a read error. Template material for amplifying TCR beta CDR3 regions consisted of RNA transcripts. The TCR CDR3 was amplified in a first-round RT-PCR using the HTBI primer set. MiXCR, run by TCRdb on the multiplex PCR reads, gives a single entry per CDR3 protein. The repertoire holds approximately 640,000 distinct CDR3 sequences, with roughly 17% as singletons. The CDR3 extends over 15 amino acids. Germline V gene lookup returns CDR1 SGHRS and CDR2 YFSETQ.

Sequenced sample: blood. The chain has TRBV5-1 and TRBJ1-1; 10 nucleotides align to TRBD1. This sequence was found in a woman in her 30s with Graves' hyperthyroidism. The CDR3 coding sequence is TGCGCCAGCAGCCACCGGGGACAGGGGAACCCTGAAGCTTTCTTT. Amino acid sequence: CASSHRGQGNPEAFF.